Listed below are T cell receptor beta chains from one sample, sequenced in a study of blood T cell repertoires in COVID-19. The repertoire was sequenced with immunoSEQ multiplex PCR; TCRdb's copy has only in-frame clones and lacks some. Of about 490,000 clones in the sample, 80% to 90% are singletons; the top ten hold more than 3%. The specimen sequenced was peripheral blood. These receptor sequences come from a human donor in a cohort sampled during active COVID-19. CDR3s include the opening cysteine and the closing phenylalanine or tryptophan. The order of the fields is D gene, clone size, J gene, V gene, CDR3 DNA, CDR3 protein. A D gene is named only where the DNA matches it firmly. Not every row has a clone size; where given, it reads once, few, many or a size class.

TRBD2 | NA | TRBJ2-1 | TRBV18 | TGTGCCAGCTCACCACCTGTGTATCAGGGAGGGAGGAATGAGCAGTTCTTC | CASSPPVYQGGRNEQFF
NA | NA | TRBJ1-5 | TRBV4-3 | TGCGCCAGCAGCCAAGACCTACAGGGACAGCCCCAGCATTTT | CASSQDLQGQPQHF
TRBD1 | NA | TRBJ1-2 | TRBV5-1 | TGCGCCAGCAGCGAAACAGGGGGCCATAACTATGGCTACACCTTC | CASSETGGHNYGYTF
TRBD2 | NA | TRBJ2-5 | TRBV7-3 | TGTGCCAGCAGCCCAAGAGCGGGAGTGGGGGAGACCCAGTACTTC | CASSPRAGVGETQYF
TRBD2 | NA | TRBJ2-1 | TRBV6-2/TRBV6-3 | TGTGCCAGCAGTTACGGGACTAGCGGGGAAGGTGAGCAGTTCTTC | CASSYGTSGEGEQFF
NA | NA | TRBJ1-2 | TRBV19 | TGTGCCAGTAGTATTTTTTACAGGGACATGGACTATGGCTACACCTTC | CASSIFYRDMDYGYTF
NA | NA | TRBJ2-1 | TRBV6-2/TRBV6-3 | TGTGCCAGCAGTTACTCAGCTTTCAGCGGAAATAGGAATGAGCAGTTCTTC | CASSYSAFSGNRNEQFF
TRBD2 | NA | TRBJ2-1 | TRBV27 | TGTGCCAGCAGTTTAGGAGCTAGCGGGAGGGCCGGAAGCTCCTACAATGAGCAGTTCTTC | CASSLGASGRAGSSYNEQFF
NA | NA | TRBJ1-1 | TRBV19 | TGTGCCAGTAGTATAGGCCGAGCTGAAGCTTTCTTT | CASSIGRAEAFF
TRBD1 | NA | TRBJ2-5 | TRBV7-9 | TGTGCCAGCAGCTTAGCGATAGGGCCAACAGGGGCGGAGACCCAGTACTTC | CASSLAIGPTGAETQYF
NA | NA | TRBJ1-4 | TRBV7-9 | TGTGCCAGCAGCTCAACCCAGGGATACTTAGAAAAACTGTTTTTT | CASSSTQGYLEKLFF
NA | NA | TRBJ1-6 | TRBV15 | TGTGCCACCAGCAGAGATGTTGACTCGAGGCGATTCGCACCCCTCCACTTT | CATSRDVDSRRFAPLHF
NA | NA | TRBJ2-3 | TRBV29-1 | TGCAGCCTTCGGCAGGATGGCACAGATACGCAGTATTTT | CSLRQDGTDTQYF
TRBD2 | NA | TRBJ2-7 | TRBV3-1/TRBV3-2 | TGTGCCAGCAGCGTTAGCGGGGCAGCCTACGAGCAGTACTTC | CASSVSGAAYEQYF
NA | NA | TRBJ1-1 | TRBV12-5 | TGTGCTAGTGGTTTGGTACGAATTCCCCAGATCCAAAACACTGAAGCTTTCTTT | CASGLVRIPQIQNTEAFF
NA | NA | TRBJ1-4 | TRBV25-1 | TGTGCCAGCAGTGAATTGAGCGTCACAAATGAAAAACTGTTTTTT | CASSELSVTNEKLFF
NA | NA | TRBJ2-7 | TRBV19 | TGTGCCAGCAGCCGGTTGCGGGATCTCAACGAGCAGTACTTC | CASSRLRDLNEQYF
TRBD2 | NA | TRBJ2-7 | TRBV7-8 | TGTGCCAGCAGCTTAGCCAGGACTAGCTACGAGCAGTACTTC | CASSLARTSYEQYF
NA | NA | TRBJ2-6 | TRBV5-1 | TGCGCCAGCAGCTTGTCGACGGGAACTGGGGCCAACGTCCTGACTTTC | CASSLSTGTGANVLTF
NA | NA | TRBJ2-2 | TRBV19 | TGTGCCAGCAGTAGGGGGGACCTCAACACCGGGGAGCTGTTTTTT | CASSRGDLNTGELFF
NA | NA | TRBJ2-7 | TRBV6-5 | TGTGCCTCGGTACGGGACTTCAGATACGAGCAGTACTTC | CASVRDFRYEQYF
NA | NA | TRBJ1-2 | TRBV7-3 | TGTGCCAGCAGCCCGGGACTAACCAAAGATGGCTACACCTTC | CASSPGLTKDGYTF
TRBD2 | NA | TRBJ2-1 | TRBV3-1/TRBV3-2 | TGTGCCAGCAGCCGAGGACTAGCGGGAAGAGATGAGCAGTTCTTC | CASSRGLAGRDEQFF
NA | NA | TRBJ2-1 | TRBV7-3 | TGTGCCAGCAGCTTAACCTATTACAATGAGCAGTTCTTC | CASSLTYYNEQFF
NA | NA | TRBJ2-1 | TRBV15 | TGTGCCACCAGCAGAGATAGTAACTCGCTGAATGAGCAGTTCTTC | CATSRDSNSLNEQFF
TRBD1 | once | TRBJ1-1 | TRBV7-2 | TGTGCCAGCAGCTACGGACAGGGCTTACAGGCTGAAGCTTTCTTT | CASSYGQGLQAEAFF